A single T cell receptor beta chain is shown here with its context. Its antigen is unknown. Primers included in the PCR were 60 Vbeta and 13 Jbeta primers. Libraries were prepared by immunoSEQ multiplex PCR; TCRdb keeps only in-frame clonotypes and omits some of them. In all, the sample yields some 130,000 clones. Germline CDR1 MDHEN, CDR2 SYDVKM. This CDR3 has 16 amino acids. The V and J ends lost 3 bases and 4 bases respectively, with 17 bases between them. This specimen comes from a study of cytomegalovirus exposure and HLA in healthy donors. Whole-study findings and limits: Indistinguishability led to the exclusion of some V segments, TRBV6-2 and TRBV6-3 included. In an earlier analysis, productive rearrangement rates for most beta V segments clustered near 87% or 30%. In a later analysis, TCR beta V- and J-gene trimming showed a link to a missense DCLRE1C variant. In vitro, a few CMV-associated chains proved specific for CMV antigens.

The receptor comes from a woman between 40 and 50 years old in good health and CMV-seropositive. The sequenced material came from PBMCs. V usage is TRBV28 and J usage is TRBJ2-3; tentative D call: TRBD2 (6 bases). The DNA for the CDR3 is TGTGCCAGCAGTTTGTCAGGGCTGACTAGGTCAGATACGCAGTATTTT. Encoded protein: CASSLSGLTRSDTQYF.